What follows are 7 T cell receptor beta chains derived from one specimen sequenced in a study of OX40 agonist ivuxolimab in advanced cancers. Method: immunoSEQ multiplex PCR; TCRdb's copy keeps in-frame clones and lacks some. The top ten clones hold around 35% of a sample with around 12,000 clones, around 80% of them seen once. Sequences were derived from CD4+ or CD8+ T cells sorted from blood, sampled in a trial of the OX40 agonist ivuxolimab. These TCRs come from an adult with an advanced solid tumor such as melanoma, head and neck, liver or kidney cancer.

The V and J genes are TRBV5-6 and TRBJ2-7, with D possibly called TRBD1 or TRBD2 (5 bases each). There are 14 residues in the CDR3. V was shortened by 5 bases and J by 7 bases, with 19 bases between the two germline ends. From germline, CDR1 is SGHDT and CDR2 YYEEEE. The CDR3 protein is CASSSGVRGLEQYF. The CDR3 region has the DNA TGTGCCAGCAGTTCGGGCGTCCGGGGCCTGGAGCAGTACTTC.

The J gene is TRBJ2-7, the V gene TRBV19; 8 bases agree with TRBD1. The CDR3 extends over 13 amino acids. Losses at the gene ends were 8 bases for V and 2 bases for J; bases not matched to a gene: 5. Germline CDR1 is LNHDA and CDR2 is SQIVND (reference sequence). CDR3 in DNA: TGTGCCAGTGGACAGGGACCTCCCTACGAGCAGTACTTC. It yields the protein CASGQGPPYEQYF.

The rearrangement joins TRBV7-9 to TRBJ1-5; D might be TRBD1 (6 bases). The germline V and J ends were trimmed by 5 bases and 5 bases, with 13 bases remaining between them. This CDR3 contains 14 residues. Germline CDR1 and CDR2: SEHNR and FQNEAQ (reference sequence). CDR3 sequence reads: CASSLGGQDQPQHF. The DNA for the CDR3 is TGTGCCAGCAGCCTCGGGGGGCAGGATCAGCCCCAGCATTTT.

The rearrangement links TRBV5-1 to TRBJ2-7; D unresolved. Germline V gene data show CDR1 as SGHRS and CDR2 as YFSETQ. The CDR3 is made up of 14 amino acids. V shed 4 bases and J shed 3 bases, with 14 bases lying between them. The CDR3 spells CASSADVENYEQYF. In nucleotides, the CDR3 is TGCGCCAGCAGCGCGGACGTAGAGAACTACGAGCAGTACTTC.

CDR3 sequence: CASSSGRSSNQPQHF. CDR3 DNA sequence: TGTGCCAGCAGTTCTGGTAGGAGTAGCAATCAGCCCCAGCATTTT. This chain links TRBV5-8 with TRBJ1-5, with D uncertain. Per germline, CDR1 SGHTS and CDR2 YDEGEE. CDR3 size: 15 residues. Trimming removed 5 bases from V and 0 bases from J, with 12 bases in between.

This clone was observed a few times. This chain uses TRBV7-9 with TRBJ2-7, with unresolved D. Trimming pared 5 bases from V and 5 bases from J, leaving 10 bases between. The germline V gene has CDR1 SEHNR and CDR2 FQNEAQ (reference sequence). This CDR3 spans 12 amino acids. The CDR3 region has the DNA TGTGCCAGCAGCGGTCGGCGCGACGAGCAGTACTTC. Its translation is CASSGRRDEQYF.

The chain is built from TRBV11-3 and TRBJ2-4; tentatively, D is TRBD1 (6 bases). The CDR3 spans 17 residues. V dropped 2 bases and J dropped 0 bases, with 14 bases sitting between them. Germline CDR1 SGHNT, CDR2 YENEEA. DNA of the CDR3: TGTGCCAGCAGCTTAATGGACAGAAGCCTAGCCAAAAACATTCAGTACTTC. This gives the protein CASSLMDRSLAKNIQYF. Combining the CDR3 with reference TRBV11-3 and TRBJ2-4 gives the whole variable domain EAGVVQSPRYKIIEKKQPVAFWCNPISGHNTLYWYLQNLGQGPELLIRYENEEAVDDSQLPKDRFSAERLKGVDSTLKIQPAELGDSAVYLCASSLMDRSLAKNIQYFGAGTRLSVL.